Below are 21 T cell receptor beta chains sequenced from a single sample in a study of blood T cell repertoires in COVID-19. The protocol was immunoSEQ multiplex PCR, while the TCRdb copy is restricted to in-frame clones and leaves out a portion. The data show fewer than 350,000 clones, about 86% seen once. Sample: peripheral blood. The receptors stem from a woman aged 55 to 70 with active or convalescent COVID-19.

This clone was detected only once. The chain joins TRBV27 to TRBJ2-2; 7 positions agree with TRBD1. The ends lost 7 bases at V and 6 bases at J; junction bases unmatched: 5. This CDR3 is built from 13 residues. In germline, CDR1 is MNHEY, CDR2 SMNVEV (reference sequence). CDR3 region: CASTRGGAGELFF. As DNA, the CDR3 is TGTGCCAGCACTCGAGGGGGCGCCGGGGAGCTGTTTTTT.

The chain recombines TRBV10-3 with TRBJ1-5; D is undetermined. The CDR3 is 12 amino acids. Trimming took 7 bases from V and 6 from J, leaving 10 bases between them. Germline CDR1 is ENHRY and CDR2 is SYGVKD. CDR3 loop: CAIKEEGQPQHF. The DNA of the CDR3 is TGTGCCATCAAGGAGGAAGGTCAGCCCCAGCATTTT.

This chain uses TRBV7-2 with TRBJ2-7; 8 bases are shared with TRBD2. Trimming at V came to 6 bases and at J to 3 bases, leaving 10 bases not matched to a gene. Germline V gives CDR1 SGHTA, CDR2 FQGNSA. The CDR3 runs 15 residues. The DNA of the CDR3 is TGTGCCAGCAGTGGGGGACTAGTAAGAAACTACGAGCAGTACTTC. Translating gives CASSGGLVRNYEQYF.

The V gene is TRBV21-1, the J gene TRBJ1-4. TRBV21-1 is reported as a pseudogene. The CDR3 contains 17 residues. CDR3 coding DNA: TGTGCCAGCAGCAATAAGGGCTTGACTACAACTAATGAAAAACTGTTTTTT. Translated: CASSNKGLTTTNEKLFF.

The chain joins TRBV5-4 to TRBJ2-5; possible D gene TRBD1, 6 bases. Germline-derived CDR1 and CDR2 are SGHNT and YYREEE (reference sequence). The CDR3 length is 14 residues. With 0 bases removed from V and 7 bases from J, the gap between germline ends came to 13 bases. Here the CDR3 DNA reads TGTGCCAGCAGCTTGGTTGGGGGCCTCGGGACCCAGTACTTC. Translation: CASSLVGGLGTQYF. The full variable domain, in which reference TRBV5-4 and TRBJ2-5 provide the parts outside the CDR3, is ETGVTQSPTHLIKTRGQQVTLRCSSQSGHNTVSWYQQALGQGPQFIFQYYREEENGRGNFPPRFSGLQFPNYSSELNVNALELDDSALYLCASSLVGGLGTQYFGPGTRLLVL.

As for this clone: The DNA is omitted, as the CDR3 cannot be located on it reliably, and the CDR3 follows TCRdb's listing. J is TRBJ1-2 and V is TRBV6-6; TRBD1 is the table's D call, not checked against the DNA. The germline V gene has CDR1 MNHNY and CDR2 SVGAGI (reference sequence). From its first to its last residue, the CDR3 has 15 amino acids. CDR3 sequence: CASILGQGVNYGYTF.

CDR3 in DNA: TGTGCCAGCAGCTACGGGACAGGGGGTAGAGCTTTCTTT. Its protein is CASSYGTGGRAFF. This chain joins TRBV5-6 and TRBJ1-1, with 11 bases matching TRBD1. J gave up 10 bases and V 3 bases, and 5 bases lay outside the gene matches. This CDR3 has 13 amino acids. Germline V gives CDR1 SGHDT, CDR2 YYEEEE.

This chain's CDR3 is CASSFGTGSSGELFF. CDR3 nucleotide sequence: TGTGCCAGCAGTTTCGGGACAGGGAGTAGCGGGGAGCTGTTTTTT. The genes are TRBV7-9 and TRBJ2-2, with 9 bases fitting TRBD1. V shed 6 bases, J shed 7 bases, and the junction held 9 bases outside the gene matches. This CDR3 has 15 amino acids. The germline V gene has CDR1 SEHNR and CDR2 FQNEAQ (reference sequence).

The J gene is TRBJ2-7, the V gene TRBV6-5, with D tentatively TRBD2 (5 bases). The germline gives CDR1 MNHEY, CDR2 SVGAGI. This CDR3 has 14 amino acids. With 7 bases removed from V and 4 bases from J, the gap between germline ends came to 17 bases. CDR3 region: CASTPFPGNYEQYF. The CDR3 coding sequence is TGTGCCAGCACCCCCTTTCCGGGAAATTACGAGCAGTACTTC.

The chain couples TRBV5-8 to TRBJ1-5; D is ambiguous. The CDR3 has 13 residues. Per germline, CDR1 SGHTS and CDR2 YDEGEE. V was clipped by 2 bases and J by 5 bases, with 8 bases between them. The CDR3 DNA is TGTGCCAGCAGCTTTATGCGGGATCAGCCCCAGCATTTT. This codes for CASSFMRDQPQHF.

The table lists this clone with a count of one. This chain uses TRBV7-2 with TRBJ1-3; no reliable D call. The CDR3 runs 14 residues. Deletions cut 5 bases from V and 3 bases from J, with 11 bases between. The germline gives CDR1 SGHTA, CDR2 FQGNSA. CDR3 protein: CASSTYAGGNTIYF. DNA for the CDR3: TGTGCCAGCAGCACGTATGCGGGTGGAAACACCATATATTTT.

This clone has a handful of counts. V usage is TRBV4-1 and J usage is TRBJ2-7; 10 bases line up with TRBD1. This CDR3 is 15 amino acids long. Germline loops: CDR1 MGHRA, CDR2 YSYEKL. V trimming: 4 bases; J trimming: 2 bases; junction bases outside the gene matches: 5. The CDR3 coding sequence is TGCGCCAGCAGCCTCCGGGACAGGGGACCCTACGAGCAGTACTTC. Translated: CASSLRDRGPYEQYF.

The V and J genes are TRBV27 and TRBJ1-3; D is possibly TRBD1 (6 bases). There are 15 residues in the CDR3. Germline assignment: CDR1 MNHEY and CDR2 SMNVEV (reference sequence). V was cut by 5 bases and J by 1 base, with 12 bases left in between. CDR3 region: CASSPQGWSGNTIYF. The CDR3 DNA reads TGTGCCAGCAGTCCACAGGGCTGGTCTGGAAACACCATATATTTT.

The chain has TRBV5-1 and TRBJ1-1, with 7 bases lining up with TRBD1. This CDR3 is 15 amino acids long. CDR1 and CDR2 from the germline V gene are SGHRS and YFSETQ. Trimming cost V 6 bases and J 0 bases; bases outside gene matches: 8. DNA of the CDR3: TGCGCCAGCAAGGAGACAGGGTGGGTGAACACTGAAGCTTTCTTT. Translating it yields CASKETGWVNTEAFF.

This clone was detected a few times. The CDR3 nucleotides are TGTGCCAGCAGCTTAGACCTAGCGGGGGGGCCGAGGGAGCAGTACTTC. It translates to CASSLDLAGGPREQYF. The rearrangement links TRBV7-9 to TRBJ2-7; 12 nucleotides agree with TRBD2. Germline V gives CDR1 SEHNR, CDR2 FQNEAQ (reference sequence). V trimming: 1 base; J trimming: 7 bases; junction bases outside the gene matches: 8. CDR3 size: 16 residues.

The CDR3 coding sequence is TGCAGCGTTGAGGTGGGCAGAGCCTACGAGCAGTACTTC. It translates to CSVEVGRAYEQYF. This sequence joins TRBV29-1 and TRBJ2-7; unclear D gene. V lost 3 bases, J lost 2 bases, and 11 bases lay in between. CDR1 is SQVTM, CDR2 ANQGSEA, per germline. The CDR3 has 13 residues.

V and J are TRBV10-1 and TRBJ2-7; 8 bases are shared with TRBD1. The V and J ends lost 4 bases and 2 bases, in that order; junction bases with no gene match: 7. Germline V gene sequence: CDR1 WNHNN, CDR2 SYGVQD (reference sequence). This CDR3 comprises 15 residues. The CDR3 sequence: CASSGPGTGAYEQYF. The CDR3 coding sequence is TGCGCCAGCAGTGGACCCGGGACAGGCGCCTACGAGCAGTACTTC.

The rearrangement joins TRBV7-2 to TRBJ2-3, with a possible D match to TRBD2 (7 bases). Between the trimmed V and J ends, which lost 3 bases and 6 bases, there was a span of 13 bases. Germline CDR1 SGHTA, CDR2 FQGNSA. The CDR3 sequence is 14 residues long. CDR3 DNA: TGTGCCAGCAGCTTCCCGGGGGGCATGGATACGCAGTATTTT. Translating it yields CASSFPGGMDTQYF.

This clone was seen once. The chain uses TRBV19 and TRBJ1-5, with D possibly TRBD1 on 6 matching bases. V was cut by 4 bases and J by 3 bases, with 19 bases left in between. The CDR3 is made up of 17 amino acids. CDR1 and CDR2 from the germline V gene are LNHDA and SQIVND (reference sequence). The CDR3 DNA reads TGTGCCAGTAGTAGGGGGGGGGCCAGTAGGGTCAATCAGCCCCAGCATTTT. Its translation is CASSRGGASRVNQPQHF.

For the CDR3, the DNA is TGTGCCAGCAGTGAAGTTGGGCTTTACAATCAGCCCCAGCATTTT. Translated: CASSEVGLYNQPQHF. The chain carries TRBV6-1 and TRBJ1-5; D ambiguous. This CDR3 spans 15 amino acids. Trimming removed 1 base at V and 3 bases at J, with 10 bases between. Germline CDR1 MNHNS, CDR2 SASEGT.

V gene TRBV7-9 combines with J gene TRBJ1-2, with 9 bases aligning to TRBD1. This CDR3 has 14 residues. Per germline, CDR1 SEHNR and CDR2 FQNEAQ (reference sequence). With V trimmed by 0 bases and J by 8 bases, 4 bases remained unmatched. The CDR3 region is CASSLAGQGGGYTF. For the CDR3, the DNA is TGTGCCAGCAGCTTAGCGGGACAGGGCGGCGGCTACACCTTC.